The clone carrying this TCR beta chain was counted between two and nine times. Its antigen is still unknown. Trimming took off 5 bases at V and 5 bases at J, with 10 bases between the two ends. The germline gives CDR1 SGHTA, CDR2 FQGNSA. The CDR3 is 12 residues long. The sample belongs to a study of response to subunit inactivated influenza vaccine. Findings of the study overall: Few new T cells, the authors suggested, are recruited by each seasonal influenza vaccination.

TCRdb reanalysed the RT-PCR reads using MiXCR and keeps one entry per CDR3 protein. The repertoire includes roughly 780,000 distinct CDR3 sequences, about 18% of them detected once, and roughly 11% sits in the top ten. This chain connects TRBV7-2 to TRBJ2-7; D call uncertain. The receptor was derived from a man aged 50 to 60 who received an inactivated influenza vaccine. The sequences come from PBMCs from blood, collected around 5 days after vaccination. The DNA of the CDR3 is TGTGCCAGCAGCACGGGCCCACACGAGCAGTACTTC. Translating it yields CASSTGPHEQYF. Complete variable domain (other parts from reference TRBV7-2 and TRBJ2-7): GAGVSQSPSNKVTEKGKDVELRCDPISGHTALYWYRQSLGQGLEFLIYFQGNSAPDKSGLPSDRFSAERTGGSVSTLTIQRTQQEDSAVYLCASSTGPHEQYFGPGTRLTVT.